This is a list of T cell receptor beta chains from one sample in a study. One entry per CDR3 protein results from TCRdb running MiXCR on the 5' RACE reads. The sample carries several thousand distinct CDR3 sequences, around a third recorded once. Sequencing was done on a sample of Tregs sorted from blood. The receptors come from a female donor with breast cancer. CDR3s include the opening cysteine and the closing phenylalanine or tryptophan. D genes are given only for firm matches. Some rows have no size entry. The others give once, few or many, or a class for an expanded clone.

TRBJ2-1 | TRBV6-1 | - | - | TGTGCCAGCAGGGTTACCCATGAGCAGTTCTTC | CASRVTHEQFF
TRBJ1-2 | TRBV6-2/TRBV6-3 | - | medium-sized | TGTGCCAGCAGATGTACAGCTAACTATGGCTACACCTTC | CASRCTANYGYTF
TRBJ1-1 | TRBV6-2/TRBV6-3 | TRBD1 | - | TGTGCCAGCAATGGCCGGGACAGGGTCCCCTGGGACACTGAAGCTTTCTTT | CASNGRDRVPWDTEAFF
TRBJ1-2 | TRBV20-1 | - | - | TGCAGTGCCCGGCCGGGAAATGGCTACACCTTC | CSARPGNGYTF
TRBJ2-1 | TRBV7-2 | - | - | TGTGCCAGCAGCTTATCAGAGGGGAATGAGCAGTTCTTC | CASSLSEGNEQFF
TRBJ1-2 | TRBV29-1 | - | - | TGCAGCGTTGATACCCCAGGGGTCTATGGCTACACCTTC | CSVDTPGVYGYTF
TRBJ1-1 | TRBV4-2 | - | - | TGTGCCAGCAGCCAAGTTGGACAGTCGAACACTGAAGCTTTCTTT | CASSQVGQSNTEAFF
TRBJ2-3 | TRBV20-1 | - | - | TGCAGTGCTAACCGCGGTAACAAAAACGGAGATACGCAGTATTTT | CSANRGNKNGDTQYF
TRBJ2-4 | TRBV7-9 | TRBD2 | few | TGTGCCAGCAGCGGGCAGAGTAGCGGGAGGCCCGGGGTGTTTGACATTCAGTACTTC | CASSGQSSGRPGVFDIQYF
TRBJ1-5 | TRBV7-2 | TRBD1 | - | TGTGCCAGCAGCTCGGACAGGGCGGCTCAGCCCCAGCATTTT | CASSSDRAAQPQHF
TRBJ2-5 | TRBV4-1 | - | few | TGCGCCAGCAGCCAAGGAGGGCCCGGTCAGACCCAGTACTTC | CASSQGGPGQTQYF
TRBJ1-2 | TRBV20-1 | - | few | TGCAGTGCTAGTGTCCCGGGAGAGTATGGCTACACCTTC | CSASVPGEYGYTF
TRBJ2-3 | TRBV7-2 | TRBD1 | - | TGTGCCAGCAGCCCGGCAGGGGGCGCAGATACGCAGTATTTT | CASSPAGGADTQYF
TRBJ2-1 | TRBV12-3/TRBV12-4 | - | - | TGTGCCAGCACCCTGGGAGACAGGCTGTACAATGAGCAGTTCTTC | CASTLGDRLYNEQFF
TRBJ2-1 | TRBV6-2/TRBV6-3 | - | few | TGTGCCAGCAGTTACTGGAATGAGCAGTTCTTC | CASSYWNEQFF
TRBJ2-2 | TRBV25-1 | - | - | TGTGCCAGCAGTGATCGGAACGCGAACACCGGGGAGCTGTTTTTT | CASSDRNANTGELFF
TRBJ2-2 | TRBV20-1 | - | medium-sized | TGCAGTGCTAGAAGAGACAACACCGGGGAGCTGTTTTTT | CSARRDNTGELFF
TRBJ2-1 | TRBV15 | TRBD1 | - | TGTGCCACCAGCAGAGATCTTGGGACAGGGGGGAGCAATGAGCAGTTCTTC | CATSRDLGTGGSNEQFF
TRBJ2-3 | TRBV7-2 | - | medium-sized | TGTGCCAGCAGCTTAGCGCGAGATACGCAGTATTTT | CASSLARDTQYF
TRBJ2-3 | TRBV6-6 | TRBD2 | few | TGTGCCAGCAGGCAGGGACTAGCGTCAGATACGCAGTATTTT | CASRQGLASDTQYF
TRBJ1-6 | TRBV20-1 | - | medium-sized | TGCAGTGCTAGAAACCCGGAGTCCAATTCACCCCTCCACTTT | CSARNPESNSPLHF
TRBJ2-3 | TRBV7-9 | - | few | TGTGCCAGCAGCTTGGTGGGGCCGAGCACAGATACGCAGTATTTT | CASSLVGPSTDTQYF
TRBJ2-5 | TRBV3-1 | TRBD2 | few | TGTGCCAGCAGCCACCAGACTAGCGGGAGGGGTAAGACCCAGTACTTC | CASSHQTSGRGKTQYF
TRBJ2-7 | TRBV4-3 | - | medium-sized | TGCGCCAGCAGCCAAGATACCCCTGGTGACGAGCAGTACTTC | CASSQDTPGDEQYF
TRBJ2-5 | TRBV27 | - | - | TGTGCCAGCAGTTTATCGCAGTTCTTGGAGACCCAGTACTTC | CASSLSQFLETQYF
TRBJ1-5 | TRBV6-5 | TRBD1 | - | TGTGCCAGCTCCCTACAGGGGCCTCAGCCCCAGCATTTT | CASSLQGPQPQHF
TRBJ2-3 | TRBV4-3 | TRBD2 | few | TGCGCCAGCAGCTTAACAGCGGGGGGAGCAGTCACAGATACGCAGTATTTT | CASSLTAGGAVTDTQYF
TRBJ2-6 | TRBV20-1 | - | - | TGCAGTGCTAAGACTGGGGCCGACGTCCTGACTTTC | CSAKTGADVLTF
TRBJ2-1 | TRBV3-1 | TRBD2 | - | TGTGCCAGCAGCCAACTAGCGGGCAATGAGCAGTTCTTC | CASSQLAGNEQFF
TRBJ2-2 | TRBV4-3 | TRBD2 | few | TGCGCCAGCAGCCGGGGACTAGCGGGAGTCACCGGGGAGCTGTTTTTT | CASSRGLAGVTGELFF
TRBJ2-3 | TRBV5-5 | TRBD1 | - | TGTGCCAGCGCCGGGACAGGGGACACAGATACGCAGTATTTT | CASAGTGDTDTQYF
TRBJ1-2 | TRBV4-3 | - | few | TGCGCCAGCAGCCAAGATGTGGGTAACTATGGCTACACCTTC | CASSQDVGNYGYTF
TRBJ2-1 | TRBV15 | TRBD1 | few | TGTGCCACCAGCAGGAGACAGGGCGGTCATGAGCAGTTCTTC | CATSRRQGGHEQFF
TRBJ2-5 | TRBV5-5 | - | - | TGTGCCAGCAGTCAGCGGCCGGAGGGATGGGGAGAGACCCAGTACTTC | CASSQRPEGWGETQYF
TRBJ2-1 | TRBV5-1 | TRBD1 | - | TGCGCCAGCAGCTCCCTAGGACAGGGTGAGCAGTTCTTC | CASSSLGQGEQFF
TRBJ2-7 | TRBV29-1 | TRBD1 | - | TGCAGCGTTTTAAGGTCGTCAGGGGGTGGCTACGAGCAGTACTTC | CSVLRSSGGGYEQYF
TRBJ2-3 | TRBV6-1 | TRBD2 | - | TGTGCCAGCAGTGAAGCGATGGTCCTAGCGGGAGCCGATACGCAGTATTTT | CASSEAMVLAGADTQYF
TRBJ1-1 | TRBV20-1 | - | medium-sized | TGCAGTGCTAGCCTCATACGGGCTGGTGCTGAAGCTTTCTTT | CSASLIRAGAEAFF
TRBJ2-1 | TRBV12-3/TRBV12-4 | - | once | TGTGCCAGCAGTTCAATCGGGGGCCATGAGCAGTTCTTC | CASSSIGGHEQFF
TRBJ2-1 | TRBV7-2 | TRBD2 | once | TGTGCCAGCAGCTCAGAAGGACTAGCGGGATCGAGGGTGAGGAGGTCCAATAAGCAGTTCTTC | CASSSEGLAGSRVRRSNKQFF
TRBJ2-7 | TRBV6-1 | - | few | TGTGCCAGCGGTGCAGGGGCCTACGAGCAGTACTTC | CASGAGAYEQYF
TRBJ2-1 | TRBV11-2 | - | - | TGTGCCAGCAGCTTAGGGGTACTAGAAAGTGAGCAGTTCTTC | CASSLGVLESEQFF
TRBJ1-4 | TRBV4-3 | - | - | TGCGCCAGCAGCCAAGTGAATGGTGAAAAACTGTCTTTT | CASSQVNGEKLSF
TRBJ1-5 | TRBV2 | TRBD1 | - | TGTGCCAGCAGAACAAACAGGGGGATGAGCAATCAGCCCCAGCATTTT | CASRTNRGMSNQPQHF
TRBJ2-1 | TRBV18 | - | few | TGTGCCAGCTCACCTCCAAACTACAATGAGCAGTTCTTC | CASSPPNYNEQFF
TRBJ2-1 | TRBV20-1 | TRBD2 | few | TGCAGTGCTAGGGATTACGGGACTAGCGGGCACTCCTACAATGAGCAGTTCTTC | CSARDYGTSGHSYNEQFF
TRBJ2-3 | TRBV12-3/TRBV12-4 | TRBD1 | - | TGTGCCAGCAGTACGCAGACAGGGTCAGCAGATACGCAGTATTTT | CASSTQTGSADTQYF